This is a list of T cell receptor beta chains from one sample in a study of blood T cell repertoires in COVID-19. Only in-frame clones appear in the TCRdb table, and some are missing; sequencing was by immunoSEQ multiplex PCR. This table holds 30,000 to 45,000 clones, about nine tenths found once. Sequenced sample: peripheral blood. Source of these receptors: a human donor in a cohort sampled during active COVID-19. Each CDR3 is given with its conserved first and last residue. A D gene is named only where the DNA matches it firmly. The listing skips clone size in some rows; elsewhere it reads once, few, many or a size class.

few,-,TRBV7-8,TRBJ1-5,TGTGCCAGCAGCTTAGCGTCGGGGAATCAGCCCCAGCATTTT,CASSLASGNQPQHF
-,-,TRBV6-5,TRBJ1-1,TGTGCCAGCAGAAGGGACACTTCGGGGACTGAAGCTTTCTTT,CASRRDTSGTEAFF
once,TRBD2,TRBV25-1,TRBJ2-3,TGTGCCAGCAGTGAAACGGGGGGGCCTGGAGATACGCAGTATTTT,CASSETGGPGDTQYF
-,TRBD1,TRBV30,TRBJ1-4,TGTGCCTGGAGGGAGATGGGGACCAAGACAGGGGAACTGTTTTTT,CAWREMGTKTGELFF
-,TRBD1,TRBV28,TRBJ1-5,TGTGCCAGCAGCTTATGGGACAGGAGTCAGCCCCAGCATTTT,CASSLWDRSQPQHF
-,-,TRBV19,TRBJ1-3,TGTGCCAGTAGTACCTCGACATTCTCTGGAAACACCATATATTTT,CASSTSTFSGNTIYF
-,-,TRBV5-8,TRBJ1-5,TGTGCCAGCAGCTCTAAACAGGGAGTTGGTATGGGTGGAAATCAGCCCCAGCATTTT,CASSSKQGVGMGGNQPQHF
once,-,TRBV21-1,TRBJ2-1,TGTGCCAGCAGCATTCACGGACAGGTGGGGGTACTGGTAGGGTACAATGAGCAGTTCTTC,CASSIHGQVGVLVGYNEQFF
-,TRBD1,TRBV18,TRBJ1-5,TGTGCCAGCTCACCGGGACAGGGCAATCAGCCCCAGCATTTT,CASSPGQGNQPQHF
-,-,TRBV10-1,TRBJ2-3,TGCGCCAGCAGCGCGACCATCCCGGGGAGCACAGATACGCAGTATTTT,CASSATIPGSTDTQYF
-,TRBD1,TRBV2,TRBJ2-7,TGTGCCAGCAGCCTCATTCTACAGGGGACCTACGAGCAGTACTTC,CASSLILQGTYEQYF
-,TRBD1,TRBV23-1,TRBJ1-3,TGCGCCAGCAGTCAATTAGAAAACGGGACAGGGTTAAGAAATGCTGGAAACACCATATATTTT,CASSQLENGTGLRNAGNTIYF
-,-,TRBV6-2/TRBV6-3,TRBJ2-7,TGTGCCAGCAGCCCCGGGGTTATAGCTTCCTACGAGCAGTACTTC,CASSPGVIASYEQYF
-,-,TRBV10-3,TRBJ1-5,TGTGCCATCAGTGAGGGGGGGACGGGACAGCCCCAGCATTTT,CAISEGGTGQPQHF
once,-,TRBV6-6,TRBJ1-1,TGTGCCAGCAGTTACTCGAGCGGGACCACTGAAGCTTTCTTT,CASSYSSGTTEAFF
-,-,TRBV10-3,TRBJ1-4,TGTGCCATCAGTGAAATGCAGGCTAATGAAAAACTGTTTTTT,CAISEMQANEKLFF